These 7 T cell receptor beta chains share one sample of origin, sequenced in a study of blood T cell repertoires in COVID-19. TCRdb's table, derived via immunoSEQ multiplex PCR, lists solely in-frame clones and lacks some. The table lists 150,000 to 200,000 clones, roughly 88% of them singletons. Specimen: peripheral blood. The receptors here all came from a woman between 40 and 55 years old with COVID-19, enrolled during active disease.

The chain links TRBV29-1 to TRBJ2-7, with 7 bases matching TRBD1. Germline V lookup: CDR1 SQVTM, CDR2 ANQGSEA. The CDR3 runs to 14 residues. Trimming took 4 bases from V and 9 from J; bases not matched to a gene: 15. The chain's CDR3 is CSVAPLGQAPRQYF. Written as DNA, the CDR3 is TGCAGCGTTGCGCCCCTCGGACAGGCCCCCCGGCAGTACTTC.

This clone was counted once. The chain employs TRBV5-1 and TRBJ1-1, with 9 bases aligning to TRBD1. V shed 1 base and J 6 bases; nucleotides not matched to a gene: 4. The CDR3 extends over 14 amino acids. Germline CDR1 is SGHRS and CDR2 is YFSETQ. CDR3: CASSLTGGISEAFF. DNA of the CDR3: TGCGCCAGCAGCTTGACAGGGGGCATCTCTGAAGCTTTCTTT.

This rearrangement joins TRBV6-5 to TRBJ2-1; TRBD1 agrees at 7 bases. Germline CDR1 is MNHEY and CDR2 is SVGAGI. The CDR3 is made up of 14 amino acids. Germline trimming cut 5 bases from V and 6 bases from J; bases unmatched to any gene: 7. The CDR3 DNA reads TGTGCCAGCAGTACCCAAGACAGGGTCAATGAGCAGTTCTTC. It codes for CASSTQDRVNEQFF.

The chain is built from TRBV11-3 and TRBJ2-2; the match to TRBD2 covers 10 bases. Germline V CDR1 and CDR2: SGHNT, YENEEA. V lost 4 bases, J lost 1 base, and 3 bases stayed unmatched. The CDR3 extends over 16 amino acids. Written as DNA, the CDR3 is TGTGCCAGCAGCTATAGCGGGGGGCAGAACACCGGGGAGCTGTTTTTT. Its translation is CASSYSGGQNTGELFF.

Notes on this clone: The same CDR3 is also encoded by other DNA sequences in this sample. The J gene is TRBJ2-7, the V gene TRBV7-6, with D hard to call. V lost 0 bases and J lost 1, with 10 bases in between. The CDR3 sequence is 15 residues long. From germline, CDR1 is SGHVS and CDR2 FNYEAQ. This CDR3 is CASSLAPGSSYEQYF. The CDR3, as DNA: TGTGCCAGCAGCTTAGCGCCCGGTAGTTCCTACGAGCAGTACTTC.

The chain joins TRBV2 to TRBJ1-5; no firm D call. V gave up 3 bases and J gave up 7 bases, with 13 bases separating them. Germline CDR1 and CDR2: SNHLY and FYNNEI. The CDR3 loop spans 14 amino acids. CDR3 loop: CASSERAAAQPQHF. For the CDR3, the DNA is TGTGCCAGCAGTGAGCGGGCCGCCGCCCAGCCCCAGCATTTT.

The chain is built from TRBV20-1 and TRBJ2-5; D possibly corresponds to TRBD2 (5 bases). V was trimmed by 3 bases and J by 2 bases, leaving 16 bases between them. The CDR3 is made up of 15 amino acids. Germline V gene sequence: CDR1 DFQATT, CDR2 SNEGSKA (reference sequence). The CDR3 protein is CSASPPAARQETQYF. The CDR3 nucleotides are TGCAGTGCTAGTCCCCCAGCGGCTAGGCAAGAGACCCAGTACTTC.